Ten or more counts support the clone carrying this TCR beta chain. This specimen belongs to a study of human T cells and chemical hapten exposure. Germline CDR1 reads KGHSH; CDR2 reads LQKENI. V lost 2 bases to trimming and J lost 0 bases, with 4 bases between them. This CDR3 contains 14 residues. TCRdb fed the RACE reads into MiXCR, producing one record per CDR3 protein. In the table there are tens of thousands of distinct CDR3 sequences, 8% to 9.5% of which are singletons. Described time point: patch test 2, 6 weeks after DPC sensitization. Described treatment: therapeutic diphenylcyclopropenone sensitization with weekly scalp DPC.

This sequence was found in a man aged 25 to 40 with alopecia areata. Some clones in this sample may be carry-over from other donors' samples. The V call is TRBV18, the J call TRBJ1-4; unclear D gene. This sample comprised whole blood, obtained in connection with sensitization to the hapten diphenylcyclopropenone (DPC). CDR3 amino acids: CASSPSSTNEKLFF. CDR3 coding DNA: TGTGCCAGCTCACCAAGCTCAACTAATGAAAAACTGTTTTTT.